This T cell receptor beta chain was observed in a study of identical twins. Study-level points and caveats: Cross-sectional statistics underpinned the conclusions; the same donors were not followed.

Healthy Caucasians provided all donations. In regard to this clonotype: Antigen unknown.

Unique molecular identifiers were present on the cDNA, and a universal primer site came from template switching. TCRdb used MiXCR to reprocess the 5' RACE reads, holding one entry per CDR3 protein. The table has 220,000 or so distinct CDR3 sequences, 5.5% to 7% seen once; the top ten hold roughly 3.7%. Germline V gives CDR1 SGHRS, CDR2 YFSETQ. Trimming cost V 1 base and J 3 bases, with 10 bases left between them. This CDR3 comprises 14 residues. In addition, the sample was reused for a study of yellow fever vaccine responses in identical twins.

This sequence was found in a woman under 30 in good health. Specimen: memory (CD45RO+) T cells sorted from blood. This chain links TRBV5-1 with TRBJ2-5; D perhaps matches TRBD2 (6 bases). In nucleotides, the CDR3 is TGCGCCAGCAGCTTGCTTTCGGGAGAAGAGACCCAGTACTTC. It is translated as CASSLLSGEETQYF.